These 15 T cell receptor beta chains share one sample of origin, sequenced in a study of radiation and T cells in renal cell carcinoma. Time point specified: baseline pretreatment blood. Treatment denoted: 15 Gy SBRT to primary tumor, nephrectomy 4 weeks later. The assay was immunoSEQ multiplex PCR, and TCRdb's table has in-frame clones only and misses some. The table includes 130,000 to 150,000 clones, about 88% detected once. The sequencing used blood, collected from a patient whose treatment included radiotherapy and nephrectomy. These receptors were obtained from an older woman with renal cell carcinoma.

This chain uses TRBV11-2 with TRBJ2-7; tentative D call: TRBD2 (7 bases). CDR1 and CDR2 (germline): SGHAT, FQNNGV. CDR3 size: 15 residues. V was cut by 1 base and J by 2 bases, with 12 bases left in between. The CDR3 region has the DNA TGTGCCAGCAGCTTAGGGTGGGGGGGCCCCTACGAGCAGTACTTC. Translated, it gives CASSLGWGGPYEQYF.

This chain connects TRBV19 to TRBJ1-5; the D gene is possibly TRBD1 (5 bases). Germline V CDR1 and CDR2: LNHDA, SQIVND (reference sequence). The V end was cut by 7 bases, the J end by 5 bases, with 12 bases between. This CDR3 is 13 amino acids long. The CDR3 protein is CASMGTSYQPQHF. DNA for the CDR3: TGTGCCAGTATGGGGACCTCCTATCAGCCCCAGCATTTT.

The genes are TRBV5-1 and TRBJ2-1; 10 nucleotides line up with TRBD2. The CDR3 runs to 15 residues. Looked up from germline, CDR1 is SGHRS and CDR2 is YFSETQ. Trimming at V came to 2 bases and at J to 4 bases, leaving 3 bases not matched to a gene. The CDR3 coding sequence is TGCGCCAGCAGCTTCAGCGGGGGGGAGTACAATGAGCAGTTCTTC. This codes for CASSFSGGEYNEQFF.

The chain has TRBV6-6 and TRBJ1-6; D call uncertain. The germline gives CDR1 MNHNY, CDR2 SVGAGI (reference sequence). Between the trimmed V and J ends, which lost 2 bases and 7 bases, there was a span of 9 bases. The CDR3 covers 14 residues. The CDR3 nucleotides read TGTGCCAGCAGTTACCGACGGGAAAATTCACCCCTCCACTTT. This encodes CASSYRRENSPLHF.

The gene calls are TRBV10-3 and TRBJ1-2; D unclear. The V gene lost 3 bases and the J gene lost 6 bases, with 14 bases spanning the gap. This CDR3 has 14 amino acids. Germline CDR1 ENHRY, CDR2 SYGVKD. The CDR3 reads CAISDFRTPDGYTF. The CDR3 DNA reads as TGTGCCATCAGTGATTTCCGGACTCCAGATGGCTACACCTTC.

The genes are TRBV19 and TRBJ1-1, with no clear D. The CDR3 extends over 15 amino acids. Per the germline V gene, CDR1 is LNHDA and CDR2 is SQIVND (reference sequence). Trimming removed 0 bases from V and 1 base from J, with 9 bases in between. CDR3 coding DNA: TGTGCCAGTAGTATAGATTCCCCCAAGAACACTGAAGCTTTCTTT. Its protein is CASSIDSPKNTEAFF.

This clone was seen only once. The CDR3: CASSRGFEAFF. In DNA, the CDR3 is TGTGCCAGCAGCCGAGGGTTTGAAGCTTTCTTT. The V call is TRBV6-6, the J call TRBJ1-1, with D uncertain. The CDR3 has 11 residues. Germline V gives CDR1 MNHNY, CDR2 SVGAGI (reference sequence). V was cut by 6 bases and J by 7 bases, with 9 bases left in between.

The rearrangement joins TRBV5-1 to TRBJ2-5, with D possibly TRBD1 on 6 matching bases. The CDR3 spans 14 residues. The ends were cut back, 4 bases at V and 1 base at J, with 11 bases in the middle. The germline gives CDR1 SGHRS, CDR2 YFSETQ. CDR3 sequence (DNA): TGCGCCAGCAGCCCATCCAGGGGCCAAGAGACCCAGTACTTC. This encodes CASSPSRGQETQYF. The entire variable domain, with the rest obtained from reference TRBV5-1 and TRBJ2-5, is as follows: KAGVTQTPRYLIKTRGQQVTLSCSPISGHRSVSWYQQTPGQGLQFLFEYFSETQRNKGNFPGRFSGRQFSNSRSEMNVSTLELGDSALYLCASSPSRGQETQYFGPGTRLLVL.

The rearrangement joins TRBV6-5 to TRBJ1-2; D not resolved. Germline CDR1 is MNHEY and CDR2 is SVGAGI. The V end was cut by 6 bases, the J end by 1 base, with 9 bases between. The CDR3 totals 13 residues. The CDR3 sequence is CASSLDDNYGYTF. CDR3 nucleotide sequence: TGTGCCAGCAGCCTAGACGATAACTATGGCTACACCTTC.

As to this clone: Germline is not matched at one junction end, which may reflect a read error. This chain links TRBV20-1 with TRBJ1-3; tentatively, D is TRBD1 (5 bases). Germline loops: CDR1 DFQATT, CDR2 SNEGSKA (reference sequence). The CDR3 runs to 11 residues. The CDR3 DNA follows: TGCAGTGCCGAATCGGGACGGGCCCTGGATTTT. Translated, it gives CSAESGRALDF.

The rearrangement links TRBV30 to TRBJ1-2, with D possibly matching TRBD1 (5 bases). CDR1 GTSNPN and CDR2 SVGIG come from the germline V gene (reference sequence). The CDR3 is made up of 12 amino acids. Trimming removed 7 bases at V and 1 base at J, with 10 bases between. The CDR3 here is CASNGGNYGYTF. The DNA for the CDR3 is TGTGCCTCAAATGGGGGTAACTATGGCTACACCTTC.

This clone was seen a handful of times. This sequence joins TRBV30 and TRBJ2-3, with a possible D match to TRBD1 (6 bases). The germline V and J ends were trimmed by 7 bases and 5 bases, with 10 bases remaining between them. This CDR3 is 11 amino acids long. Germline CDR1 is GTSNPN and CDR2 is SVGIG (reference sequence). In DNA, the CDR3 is TGTGCCTTTTCACAGGGAGATACGCAGTATTTT. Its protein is CAFSQGDTQYF.

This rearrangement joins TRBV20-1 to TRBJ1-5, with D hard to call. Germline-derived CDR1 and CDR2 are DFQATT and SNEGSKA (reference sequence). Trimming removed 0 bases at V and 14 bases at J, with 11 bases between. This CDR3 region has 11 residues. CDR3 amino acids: CSAREWESEHF. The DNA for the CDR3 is TGCAGTGCTAGAGAATGGGAGTCGGAGCATTTT.

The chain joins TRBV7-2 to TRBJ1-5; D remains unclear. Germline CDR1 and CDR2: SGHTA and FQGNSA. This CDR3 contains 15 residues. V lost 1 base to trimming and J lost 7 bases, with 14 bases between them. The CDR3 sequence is CASSLVWGGRQPQHF. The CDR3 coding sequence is TGTGCCAGCAGCTTAGTTTGGGGAGGACGGCAGCCCCAGCATTTT.

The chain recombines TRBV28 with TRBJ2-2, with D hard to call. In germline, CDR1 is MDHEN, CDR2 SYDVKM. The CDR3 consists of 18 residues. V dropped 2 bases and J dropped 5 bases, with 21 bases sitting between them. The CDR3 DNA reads TGTGCCAGCAGTTTAAGGGAAGAGGACGTCAGACATACCGGGGAGCTGTTTTTT. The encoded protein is CASSLREEDVRHTGELFF.